Below, one T cell receptor beta chain is given with its context. The V end lost 7 bases, the J end lost 2 bases, and 15 bases lay between the germline ends. The CDR3 is 15 amino acids. Germline V gives CDR1 MNHNS, CDR2 SASEGT. These data belong to a study of blood T cells in healthy people across ages. Primers used in a second PCR of roughly 6 to 12 cycles were a sample-barcoded 5' primer and a J-beta primer mix. At least 3 million CDR3-containing paired-end reads were obtained per sample. Each CDR3 protein is one row after TCRdb ran MiXCR on the 5' RACE reads. Here the sample spans approximately 1.5 million distinct CDR3 sequences, about 31% being singletons.

This chain connects TRBV6-1 to TRBJ2-1; D unclear. This clonotype was obtained from a woman between 25 and 40 years old in good health. Source material: blood. CDR3 sequence (DNA): TGTGCCAGCACTCCAACACCTGGTGCCTACAATGAGCAGTTCTTC. It is translated as CASTPTPGAYNEQFF.